This TCR beta chain was recorded in a study of T cells after yellow fever vaccination. The study's findings and limits: A faster peak, day 5 versus 15, was reached by the weaker secondary response. The booster saw the reappearance of most primary-vaccination clones (around 95% CD4, 88% CD8).

A 5'RACE template-switching step, the method used to make TCR cDNA, added a universal primer site and UMIs. TCRdb passed the 5' RACE reads through MiXCR, listing each CDR3 protein once. The sample consists of some 600,000 distinct CDR3 sequences, over 9% of them appearing once. With respect to this clonotype: The antigen remains unidentified.

Material: PBMCs, obtained on the day of the yellow fever booster vaccination. This clonotype originated in a man aged 25-45 years who received the YFV17D yellow fever vaccine.

In nucleotides, the CDR3 is TGTGCCAGCATGGGTAACCGGGGGCGAAAGACCGGGACTTATAAAGAGACCCAGTACTTC. Its protein product is CASMGNRGRKTGTYKETQYF. The chain is built from TRBV12-3 or TRBV12-4 and TRBJ2-5, with D perhaps given as TRBD1 or TRBD2 (6 bases each). Between the trimmed V and J ends, which lost 7 bases and 3 bases, there was a span of 33 bases. This CDR3 region has 20 residues.